This paragraph covers one TCR beta chain sequence. This CDR3 contains 14 residues. The germline V gene encodes CDR1 SGHRS and CDR2 YFSETQ. Trimming took 2 bases from V and 9 from J, leaving 15 bases between them. This specimen belongs to a study of cytomegalovirus exposure and HLA in healthy donors. Study-wide background: Within an early data release were 80 million to 90 million unique TCRs drawn from HLA-typed donors.

Primers for the PCR totalled 60 Vbeta and 13 Jbeta. Measured with immunoSEQ multiplex PCR; TCRdb has only the in-frame clones, and not every one. The sample shows approximately 140,000 clones, roughly two thirds of them seen only once. The sample consisted of PBMCs. The chain is built from TRBV5-1 and TRBJ2-1, with a weak D call TRBD2 (6 bases). The sequence derives from a human donor in good health. CDR3 in amino acids: CASSFPAPGGEQFF. Here the CDR3 DNA reads TGCGCCAGCAGCTTCCCCGCACCCGGGGGTGAGCAGTTCTTC.